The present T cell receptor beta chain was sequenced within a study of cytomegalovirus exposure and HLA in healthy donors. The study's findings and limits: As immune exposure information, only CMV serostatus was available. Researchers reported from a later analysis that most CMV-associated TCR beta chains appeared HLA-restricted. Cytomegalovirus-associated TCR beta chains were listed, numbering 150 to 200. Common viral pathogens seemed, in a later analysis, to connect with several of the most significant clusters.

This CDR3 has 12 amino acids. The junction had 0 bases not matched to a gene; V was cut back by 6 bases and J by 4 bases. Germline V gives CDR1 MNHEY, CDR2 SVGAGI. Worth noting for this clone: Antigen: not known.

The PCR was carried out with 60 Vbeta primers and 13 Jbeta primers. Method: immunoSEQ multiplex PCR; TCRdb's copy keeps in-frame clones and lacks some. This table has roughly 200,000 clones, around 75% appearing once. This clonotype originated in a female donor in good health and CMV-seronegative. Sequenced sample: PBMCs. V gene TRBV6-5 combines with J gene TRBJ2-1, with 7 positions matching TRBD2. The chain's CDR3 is CASSGRYNEQFF. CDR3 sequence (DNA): TGTGCCAGCAGCGGGAGGTACAATGAGCAGTTCTTC.